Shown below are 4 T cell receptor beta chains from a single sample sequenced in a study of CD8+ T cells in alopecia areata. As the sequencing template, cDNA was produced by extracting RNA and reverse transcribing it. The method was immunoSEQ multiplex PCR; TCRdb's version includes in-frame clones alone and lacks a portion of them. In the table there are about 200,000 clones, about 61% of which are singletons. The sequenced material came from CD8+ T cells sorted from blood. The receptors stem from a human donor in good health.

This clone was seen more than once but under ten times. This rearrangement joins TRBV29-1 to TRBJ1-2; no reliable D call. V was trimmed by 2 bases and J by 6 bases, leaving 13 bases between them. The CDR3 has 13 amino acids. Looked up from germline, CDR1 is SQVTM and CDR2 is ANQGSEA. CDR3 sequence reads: CSVERGVSDGYTF. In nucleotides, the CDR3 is TGCAGCGTTGAACGGGGAGTCTCGGATGGCTACACCTTC.

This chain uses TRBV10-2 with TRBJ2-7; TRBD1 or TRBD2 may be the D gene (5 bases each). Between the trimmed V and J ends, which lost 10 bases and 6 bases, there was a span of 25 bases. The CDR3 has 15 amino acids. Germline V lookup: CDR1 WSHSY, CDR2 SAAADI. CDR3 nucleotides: TGCGCCACCAAGTACTCCCCAGGGACGACGGGCGAGCAGTACTTC. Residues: CATKYSPGTTGEQYF.

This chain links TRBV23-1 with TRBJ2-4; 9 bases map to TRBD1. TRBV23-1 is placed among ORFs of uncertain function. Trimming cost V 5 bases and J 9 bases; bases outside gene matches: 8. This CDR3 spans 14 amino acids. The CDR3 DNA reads TGCGCCAGCAGTGGGACAGGGATGGGGACCATTCAGTACTTC. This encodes CASSGTGMGTIQYF.

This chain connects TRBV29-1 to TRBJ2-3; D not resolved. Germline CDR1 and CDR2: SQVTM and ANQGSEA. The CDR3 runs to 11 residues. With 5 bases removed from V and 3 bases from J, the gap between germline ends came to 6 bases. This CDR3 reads CSVPTTDTQYF. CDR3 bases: TGCAGCGTTCCGACAACAGATACGCAGTATTTT.